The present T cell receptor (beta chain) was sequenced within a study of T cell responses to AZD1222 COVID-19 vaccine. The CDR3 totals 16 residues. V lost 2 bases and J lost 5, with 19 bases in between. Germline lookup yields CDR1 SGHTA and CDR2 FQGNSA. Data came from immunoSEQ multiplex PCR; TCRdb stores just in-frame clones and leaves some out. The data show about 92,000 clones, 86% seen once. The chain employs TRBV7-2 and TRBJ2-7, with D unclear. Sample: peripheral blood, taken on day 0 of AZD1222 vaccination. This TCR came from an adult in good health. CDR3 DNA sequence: TGTGCCAGCAGCTTAATGTTTTACGGCGGAAGAGACGAGCAGTACTTC. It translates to CASSLMFYGGRDEQYF.